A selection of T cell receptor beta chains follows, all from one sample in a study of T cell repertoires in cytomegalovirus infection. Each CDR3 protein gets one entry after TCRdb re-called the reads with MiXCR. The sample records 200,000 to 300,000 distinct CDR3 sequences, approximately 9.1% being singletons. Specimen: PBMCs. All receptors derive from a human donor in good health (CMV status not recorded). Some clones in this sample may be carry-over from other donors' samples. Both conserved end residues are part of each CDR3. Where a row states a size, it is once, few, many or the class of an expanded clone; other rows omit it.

CDR3aa: CASSLNGQGRNNEQFF
v_gene: TRBV5-6
abundance: many

CDR3aa: CASSPNNQNSPLHF
v_gene: TRBV6-2/TRBV6-3
abundance: many

CDR3aa: CASSLSGPPHEQYF
v_gene: TRBV7-2
abundance: many

CDR3aa: CASTPGGGLSNQPQHF
v_gene: TRBV28
abundance: many

CDR3aa: CASSLARDRFEQFF
v_gene: TRBV12-3/TRBV12-4
abundance: few

CDR3aa: CASEGVNTEAFF
v_gene: TRBV19
abundance: NA

CDR3aa: CASSLALGYTGELFF
v_gene: TRBV7-4
abundance: many

CDR3aa: CASSLAGRSGNTIYF
v_gene: TRBV6-6
abundance: NA

CDR3aa: CAISESTGQGNSPLHF
v_gene: TRBV10-3
abundance: many

CDR3aa: CASSLAGRSYEQYF
v_gene: TRBV7-8
abundance: many

CDR3aa: CASSLNTGTEAFF
v_gene: TRBV7-6
abundance: many

CDR3aa: CSARRQGDTGELFF
v_gene: TRBV20-1
abundance: few

CDR3aa: CASSLGSSGMQKETQYF
v_gene: TRBV7-6
abundance: many

CDR3aa: CASSLDPGTGSYEQYF
v_gene: TRBV7-7
abundance: many

CDR3aa: CASSPQGPLDEQFF
v_gene: TRBV7-3
abundance: many

CDR3aa: CASTSFDGEYGYTF
v_gene: TRBV12-3/TRBV12-4
abundance: NA

CDR3aa: CASNPAGDKSSYEQYF
v_gene: TRBV19
abundance: many

CDR3aa: CSARQGSGEQYF
v_gene: TRBV20-1
abundance: few

CDR3aa: CASSITSWISYNEQFF
v_gene: TRBV19
abundance: NA

CDR3aa: CASSGRLAPSSYEQYF
v_gene: TRBV7-8
abundance: NA

CDR3aa: CASSQAAGNTIYF
v_gene: TRBV7-8
abundance: many

CDR3aa: CASSPRVGSVEKLFF
v_gene: TRBV7-2
abundance: many

CDR3aa: CASSPSGRGNTGELFF
v_gene: TRBV7-8
abundance: many

CDR3aa: CASSLSPNNQPQHF
v_gene: TRBV7-2
abundance: NA

CDR3aa: CASSLRGGEIFPPLHF
v_gene: TRBV7-2
abundance: many

CDR3aa: CASSLRQASYNSPLHF
v_gene: TRBV7-3
abundance: NA

CDR3aa: CASSLGRTGGTEAFF
v_gene: TRBV7-9
abundance: many

CDR3aa: CSVQGQGAQEQFF
v_gene: TRBV29-1
abundance: few

CDR3aa: CASDRGRGYEQYF
v_gene: TRBV19
abundance: few

CDR3aa: CASSEELAGSTDTQYF
v_gene: TRBV2
abundance: many

CDR3aa: CASSLVGQGETQYF
v_gene: TRBV7-2
abundance: many